This is a list of T cell receptor beta chains from one sample in a study of cytomegalovirus exposure and HLA in healthy donors. This table comes from immunoSEQ multiplex PCR, and its TCRdb copy is limited to in-frame clones, with some not included. The sample yields some 67,000 clones, around 91% seen once. Sequenced material: PBMCs. These receptor sequences come from a woman under 40 in good health and CMV-seropositive. Both conserved end residues are part of each CDR3. The D gene is left open where the match is weak. A clone size is listed for some rows: how often the clone was seen (once, few, many), or a class if it is expanded.

NA | TRBJ2-6 | NA | TRBV6-1 | TGTGCCAGCAGTTACTCTGGGGCCAACGTCCTGACTTTC | CASSYSGANVLTF
NA | TRBJ1-3 | once | TRBV18 | TGTGCCAGCTCACCCCGGGGGATCTCTGGAAACACCATATATTTT | CASSPRGISGNTIYF
NA | TRBJ2-1 | NA | TRBV27 | TGTGCCAGCAGTCTTCATGGACAGGAGCAGTTCTTC | CASSLHGQEQFF
TRBD1 | TRBJ1-1 | NA | TRBV27 | TGTGCCAGCATCGGACAGGGGGACACTGAAGCTTTCTTT | CASIGQGDTEAFF
NA | TRBJ2-3 | NA | TRBV7-3 | TGTGCCAGCAGCTCCGAGGGAAGCACAGATACGCAGTATTTT | CASSSEGSTDTQYF
NA | TRBJ1-1 | once | TRBV21-1 | TGTGCCAGCAGCCTGGGGGGTAACACTGAAGCTTTCTTT | CASSLGGNTEAFF
TRBD1 | TRBJ2-7 | NA | TRBV5-1 | TGCGCCAGCAGCTTGGAAGGTCGGACAGGGGGCGGCAATTTTTTCTCCTACGAGCAGTACTTC | CASSLEGRTGGGNFFSYEQYF
TRBD1 | TRBJ2-7 | NA | TRBV6-5 | TGTGCCAGCAGTTACCAGGACAGGGTGGCGCAGTACTTC | CASSYQDRVAQYF
TRBD2 | TRBJ2-1 | NA | TRBV7-7 | TGTGCCAGCAGCTTTCAACTAGCGGGAGATAATGAGCAGTTCTTC | CASSFQLAGDNEQFF
TRBD2 | TRBJ2-1 | NA | TRBV19 | TGTGCCAGTAGTATAGGACTAGCGGCATACAATGAGCAGTTCTTC | CASSIGLAAYNEQFF
TRBD2 | TRBJ2-7 | NA | TRBV6-5 | TGTGCCAGCAGTTACGGGACTAGCGGTTACTACGAGCAGTACTTC | CASSYGTSGYYEQYF
TRBD2 | TRBJ2-3 | NA | TRBV4-1 | TGCGCCAGCAGTCCTCCCACTAGCGGGAGAATGGATACGCAGTATTTT | CASSPPTSGRMDTQYF
NA | TRBJ1-2 | once | TRBV10-3 | TGTGCCATCAGTGAGTACCAGGGTGGCTACACCTTC | CAISEYQGGYTF
TRBD1 | TRBJ2-5 | NA | TRBV29-1 | TGCAGCGTTGAAGATCAGGGGGATCGCCAAGAGACCCAGTACTTC | CSVEDQGDRQETQYF
NA | TRBJ2-7 | once | TRBV29-1 | TGCAGTGCCCGGGAAAGACTCTACGAGCAGTACTTC | CSARERLYEQYF
TRBD1 | TRBJ2-7 | NA | TRBV23-1 | TGCGCCAGCAGTCAGGCGGACAGGGGGCTTAGCGAGCAGTACTTC | CASSQADRGLSEQYF
NA | TRBJ2-7 | NA | TRBV7-9 | TGTGCCAGCAGCGCCTCCCCGACGGGGGAGAGCGAGCAGTACTTC | CASSASPTGESEQYF
TRBD1 | TRBJ1-3 | once | TRBV5-4 | TGTGCCAGCAGCTCTACCGGACAGGGGGCGAACACCATATATTTT | CASSSTGQGANTIYF
TRBD1 | TRBJ2-5 | once | TRBV18 | TGTGCCAGCTCCCTAAACAGGGGGCACGAGACCCAGTACTTC | CASSLNRGHETQYF
NA | TRBJ2-1 | NA | TRBV28 | TGTGCCAGCTCAGACAACAATGAGCAGTTCTTC | CASSDNNEQFF
NA | TRBJ2-7 | NA | TRBV11-2 | TGTGCCAGCAGCCTCGGAGGACTCGCCTACGAGCAGTACTTC | CASSLGGLAYEQYF
NA | TRBJ2-1 | few | TRBV6-6 | TGTGCCAGCAGCCCTCGGCGGGTGAGCTCCTACAATGAGCAGTTCTTC | CASSPRRVSSYNEQFF
TRBD2 | TRBJ2-1 | few | TRBV4-2 | TGTGCCAGCAGCCAAGATCCAGCGGGAGGGCCCGGTGAGCAGTTCTTC | CASSQDPAGGPGEQFF
NA | TRBJ2-7 | NA | TRBV11-2 | TGTGCCAGCAGCTATTCGGGACTTCCCGAGCAGTACTTC | CASSYSGLPEQYF
TRBD1 | TRBJ2-5 | NA | TRBV7-8 | TGTGCCAGCAGCTTAACGACAGGGTCTCAGGAGACCCAGTACTTC | CASSLTTGSQETQYF
TRBD2 | TRBJ2-7 | once | TRBV9 | TGTGCCAGCAGCGTAGAATTGCCCGGGACTAGCGGCGTGCGGGACTACGAGCAGTACTTC | CASSVELPGTSGVRDYEQYF
TRBD2 | TRBJ2-1 | NA | TRBV9 | TGTGCCAGCAGCGCCCAAAGCGGGAGGGCATCAGGGCAGTTCTTC | CASSAQSGRASGQFF
TRBD1 | TRBJ1-1 | few | TRBV18 | TGTGCCAGCTCACTATCGGGACAGGGAGTAACTGAAGCTTTCTTT | CASSLSGQGVTEAFF
TRBD1 | TRBJ1-2 | NA | TRBV6-5 | TGTGCCAGCAGGAAGACAGGGCGCCTCGGCTACACCTTC | CASRKTGRLGYTF
NA | TRBJ2-1 | NA | TRBV27 | TGTGCCAGCACCAAAGGGCCTGGAGGGGAGCAGTTCTTC | CASTKGPGGEQFF
NA | TRBJ2-3 | NA | TRBV7-9 | TGTGCCAGCAGCTTAGGCATTTTCACAGATGCGCAGTATTTT | CASSLGIFTDAQYF
NA | TRBJ2-2 | NA | TRBV18 | TGTGCCAGCTCACCAGGAGTTCCCTGGAACACCGGGGAGCTGTTTTTT | CASSPGVPWNTGELFF
TRBD1 | TRBJ1-2 | NA | TRBV6-6 | TGTGCCAGCAGTCCATCCGGGATTAGGGGACAGGGCTACACCTTC | CASSPSGIRGQGYTF
NA | TRBJ2-7 | NA | TRBV28 | TGTGCCAGCAGCGGAGGCGGAGCGGCCTCCTACGAGCAGTACTTC | CASSGGGAASYEQYF
NA | TRBJ1-6 | NA | TRBV18 | TGTGCCAGCTCACCACTAGATAATTCACCCCTCCACTTT | CASSPLDNSPLHF
NA | TRBJ2-1 | NA | TRBV7-8 | TGTGCCAGCACCTGGACACCGAACTCCTACAATGAGCAGTTCTTC | CASTWTPNSYNEQFF
NA | TRBJ2-3 | NA | TRBV2 | TGTGCCAGCAGTGCCGTCGCGCAGTATTTT | CASSAVAQYF
TRBD2 | TRBJ2-1 | NA | TRBV9 | TGTGCCAGCAGCCCTCGAGGGGAGCGGGACTCCTACAATGAGCAGTTCTTC | CASSPRGERDSYNEQFF
NA | TRBJ1-4 | NA | TRBV7-9 | TGTGCCAGCAGCTTAGACGGTTTCAGGGGCACTAATGAAAAACTGTTTTTT | CASSLDGFRGTNEKLFF
TRBD2 | TRBJ2-1 | NA | TRBV19 | TGTGCCAGTAGTCGACTAGCGGGAGTTTCCTACAATGAGCAGTTCTTC | CASSRLAGVSYNEQFF
TRBD2 | TRBJ2-1 | NA | TRBV30 | TGTGCCTGGAGTGAACTAGCGGGAGGGATTTACAATGAGCAGTTCTTC | CAWSELAGGIYNEQFF
NA | TRBJ1-5 | NA | TRBV27 | TGTGCCAGCAGTTCGCCGCCGTTTGGGCTACTCAATCAGCCCCAGCATTTT | CASSSPPFGLLNQPQHF
NA | TRBJ1-1 | NA | TRBV19 | TGTGCCAGTAGTATACAGGGGATGAACACTGAAGCTTTCTTT | CASSIQGMNTEAFF
TRBD2 | TRBJ2-1 | NA | TRBV28 | TGTGCCAGCAGTACTAATCTCCTAGCGGGACCCAAAAATGAGCAGTTCTTC | CASSTNLLAGPKNEQFF
TRBD2 | TRBJ2-2 | NA | TRBV5-1 | TGCGCCAGCAGCCCGGACGGCGGGAGGGCCTTAGGCGGGGAGCTGTTTTTT | CASSPDGGRALGGELFF
TRBD1 | TRBJ2-1 | NA | TRBV18 | TGTGCCAGCTCACCAAATCAGGGGGAGAATGAGCAGTTCTTC | CASSPNQGENEQFF
TRBD1 | TRBJ2-7 | NA | TRBV7-2 | TGTGCCAGCAGCTCTCTACAGGGGGCTTACGAGCAGTACTTC | CASSSLQGAYEQYF